This T cell receptor beta chain is from a study of shared clonotypes between healthy human individuals. Study as a whole: CD8 memory received one plate per donor, CD8 naive two, CD4 memory three and CD4 naive three.

Only in-frame clones appear in the TCRdb table, and some are missing; sequencing was by immunoSEQ multiplex PCR. The profile shows roughly 1.5 million clones, about 98% of them singletons. Study observations and caveats: Larger estimated richness was generally seen in naive subsets than in memory subsets.

The V gene lost 4 bases and the J gene lost 0 bases, with 11 bases spanning the gap. The CDR3 runs 15 residues. Germline V lookup: CDR1 SGHRS, CDR2 YFSETQ. Comment on this clone: What it recognizes is unknown.

The sequence came from a man aged 25 to 40 in good health. Sequencing input: naive CD4+ T cells sorted from blood. Subset in this sample: CD45RA+ positively selected. The rearrangement links TRBV5-1 to TRBJ2-1, with D possibly matching TRBD1 (5 bases). The CDR3 spells CASSPDSSSYNEQFF. CDR3 nucleotides: TGCGCCAGCAGCCCAGACAGCAGCTCCTACAATGAGCAGTTCTTC.